One and the same sample provided the 24 T cell receptor beta chains below, sequenced in a study of T-cell memory formation after mild COVID-19. TCRdb analysed the 5' RACE reads with MiXCR anew, one entry per CDR3 protein. This table has roughly 600,000 distinct CDR3 sequences, approximately 18% appearing once. Sequenced input: PBMCs or a T cell subset sorted from them (not recorded which). The receptor source for this set is an adult woman who had mild COVID-19 (a few samples of this study predate the infection). Cell type and time point are not known.

This clonotype showed up many times. This chain links TRBV29-1 with TRBJ2-7; D remains unclear. V was clipped by 2 bases and J by 6 bases, with 8 bases between them. Germline V gene data show CDR1 as SQVTM and CDR2 as ANQGSEA. The CDR3 loop spans 11 amino acids. For the CDR3, the DNA is TGCAGCGTTGAAACAATGAGCGAGCAGTACTTC. It is translated as CSVETMSEQYF.

V usage is TRBV6-2 or TRBV6-3 and J usage is TRBJ2-1; the match to TRBD2 covers 8 bases. The CDR3 has 15 amino acids. V was clipped by 6 bases and J by 6 bases; unmatched bases: 10. From germline, CDR1 is MNHEY and CDR2 SVGEGT. CDR3 coding DNA: TGTGCCAGCAGCTACGGAAGTAGCGGGACCAATGAGCAGTTCTTC. Amino acid sequence: CASSYGSSGTNEQFF.

Only a few counts were recorded for this clonotype. This sequence joins TRBV5-1 and TRBJ2-1; D ambiguous. CDR1 and CDR2 (germline): SGHRS, YFSETQ. Between the trimmed V and J ends, which lost 0 bases and 9 bases, there was a span of 7 bases. There are 12 residues in the CDR3. CDR3 coding DNA: TGCGCCAGCAGCTTGGGACTCGGTGAGCAGTTCTTC. The encoded protein is CASSLGLGEQFF.

The chain joins TRBV12-3 or TRBV12-4 to TRBJ2-3; D possibly corresponds to TRBD1 (6 bases). V lost 7 bases and J lost 2, with 16 bases in between. The CDR3 sequence is 15 residues long. The DNA of the CDR3 is TGTGCCAGCATTCCCGGGACACTTCTCACAGATACGCAGTATTTT. Translating gives CASIPGTLLTDTQYF.

This clonotype was seen repeatedly, ten times or more. The gene calls are TRBV19 and TRBJ1-4; TRBD1 matches 7 bases. Germline CDR1 and CDR2: LNHDA and SQIVND (reference sequence). V dropped 8 bases and J dropped 0; count of bases not matched to a gene: 6. This CDR3 spans 15 amino acids. The CDR3 loop is CASSGTAATNEKLFF. For the CDR3, the DNA is TGTGCCAGTTCCGGGACAGCAGCAACTAATGAAAAACTGTTTTTT.

This chain joins TRBV15 and TRBJ2-7, with D uncertain. The CDR3 loop spans 16 amino acids. Germline assignment: CDR1 LNHNV and CDR2 YYDKDF (reference sequence). Trimming removed 5 bases from V and 0 bases from J, with 17 bases in between. CDR3 protein: CATSVPLGKSSYEQYF. As DNA, the CDR3 is TGTGCCACCAGCGTCCCTTTAGGGAAGAGCTCCTACGAGCAGTACTTC.

This chain uses TRBV2 with TRBJ1-5; 8 nucleotides agree with TRBD1. Looked up from germline, CDR1 is SNHLY and CDR2 is FYNNEI. The V and J ends lost 7 bases and 6 bases, in that order; junction bases with no gene match: 5. The CDR3 is 13 residues long. The CDR3 nucleotides are TGTGCCAGCAATGGACAGGGTGGTCAGCCCCAGCATTTT. As protein: CASNGQGGQPQHF.

This clonotype was found many times. This CDR3 is CASRTIQETQYF. In DNA, the CDR3 is TGTGCCAGCAGGACCATCCAAGAGACCCAGTACTTC. The chain employs TRBV12-3 or TRBV12-4 and TRBJ2-5, with no clear D. The CDR3 consists of 12 residues. Trimming stripped 6 bases from V and 1 base from J, with 6 bases between.

The V gene is TRBV7-2, the J gene TRBJ1-1; D call uncertain. The CDR3 covers 16 residues. Trimming pared 5 bases from V and 2 bases from J, leaving 18 bases between. Germline lookup yields CDR1 SGHTA and CDR2 FQGNSA. The CDR3 loop is CASSLRPGRVNTEAFF. The CDR3 coding sequence is TGTGCCAGCAGCCTGCGTCCGGGGAGGGTAAACACTGAAGCTTTCTTT. The whole variable domain, remainder taken from reference TRBV7-2 and TRBJ1-1, is GAGVSQSPSNKVTEKGKDVELRCDPISGHTALYWYRQSLGQGLEFLIYFQGNSAPDKSGLPSDRFSAERTGGSVSTLTIQRTQQEDSAVYLCASSLRPGRVNTEAFFGQGTRLTVV.

The J gene is TRBJ2-7, the V gene TRBV20-1; 8 nucleotides line up with TRBD1. CDR1 and CDR2 from the germline V gene are DFQATT and SNEGSKA (reference sequence). After removal of 5 bases from V and 3 bases from J, the junction contained 6 bases not matched to a gene. This CDR3 has 13 residues. The CDR3 nucleotides are TGCAGTGCTGGGGGACAGGTTCTCTACGAGCAGTACTTC. This codes for CSAGGQVLYEQYF.

This clonotype was seen a handful of times. V is TRBV19 and J is TRBJ2-7, with 12 bases that match TRBD2. V lost 1 base and J lost 7; bases outside the gene matches: 5. CDR1 and CDR2 (germline): LNHDA, SQIVND (reference sequence). The CDR3 sequence is 15 residues long. This CDR3 is CASSIGPTSGREQYF. In nucleotides, the CDR3 is TGTGCCAGTAGTATAGGCCCCACTAGCGGGAGGGAGCAGTACTTC.

This clonotype showed up just a few times. CDR3 residues: CASSSLGGGVPSLEDYNEQFF. The CDR3 DNA reads as TGTGCCAGCAGCTCCCTCGGAGGAGGAGTTCCTTCGCTCGAAGACTACAATGAGCAGTTCTTC. The chain has TRBV21-1 and TRBJ2-1; TRBD2 is the table's D call and was not checked against the DNA. TRBV21-1 is a pseudogene locus. The CDR3 has 21 amino acids.

This clonotype was seen repeatedly, ten times or more. The rearrangement uses TRBV27 and TRBJ2-7, with a tentative D call TRBD2 (6 bases). Germline CDR1 and CDR2: MNHEY and SMNVEV (reference sequence). The CDR3 is 13 residues long. V lost 4 bases to trimming and J lost 3 bases, with 10 bases between them. For the CDR3, the DNA is TGTGCCAGCAGTTCATCCGGGGGCTACGAGCAGTACTTC. Its translation: CASSSSGGYEQYF.

In its sample, this clonotype was seen many times. The rearrangement links TRBV25-1 to TRBJ2-1; 10 nucleotides line up with TRBD2. The CDR3 consists of 16 residues. Per the germline V gene, CDR1 is MGHDK and CDR2 is SYGVNS. V lost 0 bases to trimming and J lost 1 base; unmatched junction nucleotides: 0. DNA of the CDR3: TGTGCCAGCAGTGAATATAGCGGGGGGTCCTACAATGAGCAGTTCTTC. The encoded protein is CASSEYSGGSYNEQFF.

This clonotype was seen only a few times. The CDR3 loop reads CASSLQQGAVVTEAFF. For the CDR3, the DNA is TGCGCCAGCAGCCTTCAACAGGGGGCGGTGGTCACTGAAGCTTTCTTT. The chain has TRBV5-1 and TRBJ1-1; 9 bases match TRBD1. The V gene's germline CDR1 is SGHRS and CDR2 YFSETQ. The CDR3 sequence is 16 residues long. Germline trimming cut 4 bases from V and 4 bases from J; bases unmatched to any gene: 11.

V is TRBV6-5 and J is TRBJ2-3; the D is unclear. Germline V gene data show CDR1 as MNHEY and CDR2 as SVGAGI. The CDR3 consists of 15 residues. V was shortened by 1 base and J by 2 bases, with 10 bases between the two germline ends. The CDR3 spells CASSYWSQDTDTQYF. Here the CDR3 DNA reads TGTGCCAGCAGTTACTGGTCCCAGGACACAGATACGCAGTATTTT.

This clonotype was found a few times. This chain connects TRBV6-5 to TRBJ2-1, with TRBD2 matching over 12 bases. CDR3 length: 15 residues. Germline values: CDR1 MNHEY, CDR2 SVGAGI. Germline trimming cut 5 bases from V and 3 bases from J; bases unmatched to any gene: 2. The CDR3 nucleotides are TGTGCCAGCAGTCGGACTAGCGGGGACTACAATGAGCAGTTCTTC. Translating gives CASSRTSGDYNEQFF.

In this sample, this clonotype turned up a few times. The chain combines TRBV11-2 with TRBJ2-7; D possibly corresponds to TRBD1 (6 bases). With 5 bases removed from V and 6 bases from J, the gap between germline ends came to 14 bases. The CDR3 has 13 amino acids. Germline V CDR1 and CDR2: SGHAT, FQNNGV. The CDR3 nucleotides are TGTGCCAGCAGCCTAGGGGACATAGGCGAGCAGTACTTC. Its translation is CASSLGDIGEQYF.

The CDR3 loop is CASSLGGDPTEAFF. As DNA, the CDR3 is TGTGCCAGCAGCTTAGGCGGGGATCCCACTGAAGCTTTCTTT. The chain is built from TRBV7-2 and TRBJ1-1; D not certain. Germline values: CDR1 SGHTA, CDR2 FQGNSA. V was clipped by 1 base and J by 4 bases, with 10 bases between them. There are 14 residues in the CDR3.

The V gene is TRBV20-1, the J gene TRBJ1-1, with 7 nucleotides matching TRBD1. The germline V gene has CDR1 DFQATT and CDR2 SNEGSKA (reference sequence). The V segment lost 0 bases and the J segment 5 bases; nucleotides outside the gene matches: 9. This CDR3 has 15 residues. DNA of the CDR3: TGCAGTGCTAGAGATCAGAGGGGGCTCTGGACTGAAGCTTTCTTT. Its translation is CSARDQRGLWTEAFF.

The chain has TRBV30 and TRBJ2-1; 13 bases are a match to TRBD2. The CDR3 totals 18 residues. In germline, CDR1 is GTSNPN, CDR2 SVGIG (reference sequence). V lost 1 base to trimming and J lost 5 bases; unmatched junction nucleotides: 11. CDR3 nucleotides: TGTGCCTGGAGTGGGGAACTAGCGGGAGGGGGGCAGGACAATGAGCAGTTCTTC. Its translation: CAWSGELAGGGQDNEQFF.

This clonotype was picked up a small number of times. The chain links TRBV21-1 to TRBJ2-7. TRBV21-1 is tagged as a pseudogene. This CDR3 spans 13 amino acids. The CDR3 nucleotides read TGTGCCAGCAGCGGTCGGTTCTGCTACGAGCAGTACTTC. Translated, it gives CASSGRFCYEQYF.

In this sample, this clonotype turned up many times. The chain joins TRBV12-3 or TRBV12-4 to TRBJ1-1; D gene uncertain. Trimming took 6 bases from V and 4 from J, leaving 15 bases between them. The CDR3 is 14 amino acids. The CDR3 is CASSLSMGITEAFF. The CDR3 nucleotides read TGTGCCAGCAGCTTATCAATGGGGATCACTGAAGCTTTCTTT.

The rearrangement links TRBV7-2 to TRBJ2-1; the D is unclear. Trimming pared 1 base from V and 2 bases from J, leaving 12 bases between. The CDR3 sequence is 16 residues long. Germline V gene data show CDR1 as SGHTA and CDR2 as FQGNSA. The CDR3 here is CASSLEVSVTYNEQFF. The CDR3 nucleotides are TGTGCCAGCAGCTTAGAGGTCTCGGTAACCTACAATGAGCAGTTCTTC.